A selection of T cell receptor beta chains follows, all from one sample in a study of identifying expanded T cells in peripheral blood. Sequencing was performed with immunoSEQ multiplex PCR; in TCRdb, only in-frame clones are kept and a portion is missing. The sample lists just over 90,000 clones, about 90% occurring once. The sequenced sample consisted of blood. The receptors shown here come from a person aged 18 to 75 in good health. Both conserved end residues are part of each CDR3. The D gene is left open where the match is weak. Some rows mark clone size as missing; the rest say once, few, many or name a class of expanded clone.

V gene	clone size	J gene	D gene	CDR3 DNA	CDR3 protein
TRBV5-1	.	TRBJ2-7	TRBD1	TGCGCCAGCAGCTCGACCGGGACAGGAATAGACGAGCAGTACTTC	CASSSTGTGIDEQYF
TRBV27	.	TRBJ2-3	.	TGTGCCAGCAGTTTATCGGCAGATACGCAGTATTTT	CASSLSADTQYF
TRBV5-1	.	TRBJ1-5	TRBD1	TGCGCCAGCAGCTCGGGGACAGGCAATCAGCCCCAGCATTTT	CASSSGTGNQPQHF
TRBV7-2	.	TRBJ2-4	TRBD2	TGTGCCAGCAGCCCAGCGATTCGGGAGGGCATTCAGTACTTC	CASSPAIREGIQYF
TRBV6-5	.	TRBJ2-7	TRBD1	TGTGCCAGCAGTTATTCGAGACAGGGGGCGCGGGAGCAGTACTTC	CASSYSRQGAREQYF
TRBV27	.	TRBJ2-4	.	TGTGCCAGCAGTGAATCGGTCCTAGGGTTTGCCAAAAACATTCAGTACTTC	CASSESVLGFAKNIQYF
TRBV7-9	once	TRBJ2-1	.	TGTGCCAGCAGCTTAGCGGGACTTTTTTACAATGAGCAGTTCTTC	CASSLAGLFYNEQFF
TRBV9	once	TRBJ2-2	.	TGTGCCAGCAGCTCCCATAGGGAGCTGTTTTTT	CASSSHRELFF
TRBV14	.	TRBJ2-1	.	TGTGCCAGCAGCCAAAGGACCGGGCTCAACCACGGCGAGCAGTTCTTC	CASSQRTGLNHGEQFF
TRBV28	.	TRBJ1-4	TRBD1	TGTGCCAGCAGCTCACAGGGGGAGGCTGCAAAACTGTTTTTT	CASSSQGEAAKLFF
TRBV28	.	TRBJ1-5	.	TGTGCCAGCAGTTTATACGGACAGAACAATCAGCCCCAGCATTTT	CASSLYGQNNQPQHF
TRBV5-1	.	TRBJ2-7	.	TGCGCCAGCAGCTCTAGCTCCTACGAGCAGTACTTC	CASSSSSYEQYF
TRBV5-1	once	TRBJ2-7	.	TGCGCCAGCAGCTTGCACAGTACCTACGAGCAGTACTTC	CASSLHSTYEQYF
TRBV30	.	TRBJ2-7	.	TGTGCCTGGAGCGCTGGGAGGAGCGGAGGGAACTACGAGCAGTACTTC	CAWSAGRSGGNYEQYF
TRBV5-1	.	TRBJ2-7	.	TGCGCCAGCAGCTTGGGGACAGATTCCTACGAGCAGTACTTC	CASSLGTDSYEQYF
TRBV7-2	.	TRBJ2-3	.	TGTGCCAGCGGCGAGAACACAGATACGCAGTATTTT	CASGENTDTQYF
TRBV5-1	few	TRBJ1-4	.	TGCGCCAGCAGCTGGACAGCAACTAATGAAAAACTGTTTTTT	CASSWTATNEKLFF
TRBV15	once	TRBJ2-7	TRBD2	TGTGCCACCAGCAGACTAGCGGAGTCCTACGAGCAGTACTTC	CATSRLAESYEQYF
TRBV23-1	.	TRBJ2-7	TRBD1	TGCGCCAGCAGTCACAGGGGACCAGGGGGCTACGAGCAGTACTTC	CASSHRGPGGYEQYF
TRBV6-1	.	TRBJ2-3	TRBD1	TGTGCCAGCACCGAGGGACAGGGAGACACAGATACGCAGTATTTT	CASTEGQGDTDTQYF
TRBV29-1	.	TRBJ2-2	.	TGCAGCGTTGTTATTTCGGCAGGAGTCGGCGGGGAGCTGTTTTTT	CSVVISAGVGGELFF
TRBV7-3	.	TRBJ2-3	.	TGTGCCACTAGGACATTAGCGGAAAGCACAGATACGCAGTATTTT	CATRTLAESTDTQYF
TRBV7-8	.	TRBJ2-7	TRBD1	TGTGCCAGCAGGACCACAGGGGGCGAGTACTTC	CASRTTGGEYF
TRBV6-1	.	TRBJ2-3	.	TGTGCCAGCAGTGACAGCACAGATACGCAGTATTTT	CASSDSTDTQYF
TRBV5-1	.	TRBJ1-1	TRBD1	TGCGCCAGCAGCGTAGGACAGGGACTGAACACTGAAGCTTTCTTT	CASSVGQGLNTEAFF
TRBV7-6	.	TRBJ1-2	.	TGTGCCAGCAGTCCCGTAGTCGATTGGAACTATGGCTACACCTTC	CASSPVVDWNYGYTF
TRBV7-7	.	TRBJ2-4	TRBD2	TGTGCCAGCAGCTTAAGGTCTAGCGGGAGGGATAAGGGGGCCAAAAACATTCAGTACTTC	CASSLRSSGRDKGAKNIQYF
TRBV19	.	TRBJ1-5	.	TGTGCCAGTACTCCGGGTGGCAATAGCAATCAGCCCCAGCATTTT	CASTPGGNSNQPQHF
TRBV5-1	.	TRBJ2-5	TRBD2	TGCGCCAGCAGCTTGGTTGGGACTAGCGGACAAGAGACCCAGTACTTC	CASSLVGTSGQETQYF
TRBV7-9	.	TRBJ1-2	.	TGTGCCAGCAGCAGAGGCACAGCTAACTATGGCTACACCTTC	CASSRGTANYGYTF
TRBV13	few	TRBJ1-4	.	TGTGCCAGCAGCCTAAACGGGAAAAACAAACTGTTTTTT	CASSLNGKNKLFF
TRBV2	.	TRBJ1-1	.	TGTGCCAGCAGGGACGACGTCACTGAAGCTTTCTTT	CASRDDVTEAFF
TRBV6-1	.	TRBJ1-3	.	TGTGCCAGCGTTTTCTCCTCTGGAAACACCATATATTTT	CASVFSSGNTIYF
TRBV28	.	TRBJ2-6	.	TGTGCCAGCAGTTTATCCAATCTTGACACGTTTGGGGCCAACGTCCTGACTTTC	CASSLSNLDTFGANVLTF
TRBV7-2	.	TRBJ2-2	.	TGTGCCAGCAGCTCTACAGGGGGGGCCGGGGAGCTGTTTTTT	CASSSTGGAGELFF
TRBV7-9	.	TRBJ1-6	.	TGTGCCAGCAGCTTAGCGCGAGCGGCAGGTGCTTCACCCCTCCACTTT	CASSLARAAGASPLHF
TRBV10-2	few	TRBJ1-4	TRBD1	TGCGCCAGCAGCACCATACAGGGGGAAGGCGAAAAACTGTTTTTT	CASSTIQGEGEKLFF
TRBV5-1	.	TRBJ2-3	TRBD1	TGCGCCAGCAGCCCGGGACAGGTGACAGATACGCAGTATTTT	CASSPGQVTDTQYF
TRBV6-1	.	TRBJ1-1	.	TGTGCCAGCCTAAGGACAGTGACCACTGAAGCTTTCTTT	CASLRTVTTEAFF
TRBV5-4	.	TRBJ2-2	.	TGTGCCAGCAGCTTGTCCCGCAGCGCGAACACCGGGGAGCTGTTTTTT	CASSLSRSANTGELFF
TRBV5-1	.	TRBJ2-7	.	TGCGCCAGCAGCCCTGTCGACGGGGAGCAGTACTTC	CASSPVDGEQYF
TRBV6-5	.	TRBJ2-1	.	TGTGCCAGCACTGGGGGCTCTGAGCAGTTCTTC	CASTGGSEQFF
TRBV28	.	TRBJ1-2	.	TGTGCCAGCAGTTCCGGGGCCTATGGCTACACCTTC	CASSSGAYGYTF
TRBV6-6	.	TRBJ2-1	TRBD2	TGTGCCAGCGATCCGGGAGGGCATAGCAATGAGCAGTTCTTC	CASDPGGHSNEQFF
TRBV5-1	.	TRBJ1-2	.	TGCGCCAGCAGCTTGGGGCAGGACTATGGCTACACCTTC	CASSLGQDYGYTF
TRBV2	.	TRBJ2-2	TRBD1	TGTGCCAGTCACAGGGGGTTGGGCACCGGGGAGCTGTTTTTT	CASHRGLGTGELFF
TRBV9	.	TRBJ2-7	.	TGTGCCAGCAGCGTTGACAGCTCTCGGGCCTACGAGCAGTACTTC	CASSVDSSRAYEQYF
TRBV4-3	.	TRBJ2-6	.	TGCGCCAGCAGCCAAGATGGGTTATCTGGGGCCAACGTCCTGACTTTC	CASSQDGLSGANVLTF
TRBV7-8	.	TRBJ2-5	.	TGTGCCAGCAGCTTATGGGATGCTCAAGAGACCCAGTACTTC	CASSLWDAQETQYF
TRBV9	.	TRBJ2-3	.	TGTGCCAGCAGCGTGGGGGTCGGGGGCACAGATACGCAGTATTTT	CASSVGVGGTDTQYF
TRBV5-1	.	TRBJ2-5	TRBD2	TGCGCCAGCAGCTTGGCCTCGATAGCGGGGGGCCAAGAGACCCAGTACTTC	CASSLASIAGGQETQYF
TRBV9	.	TRBJ2-3	.	TGTGCCAGCAGCCACGGAGGGGGGAACTCCCCCACAGATACGCAGTATTTT	CASSHGGGNSPTDTQYF
TRBV5-1	.	TRBJ2-5	TRBD2	TGCGCCAGCAGCTTGGTTTGGCGGGAGGGCCGGGAGACCCAGTACTTC	CASSLVWREGRETQYF
TRBV27	.	TRBJ2-2	TRBD1	TGTGCCAGCAGTCCGACAGGGGTAAACACCGGGGAGCTGTTTTTT	CASSPTGVNTGELFF
TRBV7-6	.	TRBJ2-6	.	TGTGCCAGCAGTTCCAAGGCAGGGAGCCCCTCTGGGGCCAACGTCCTGACTTTC	CASSSKAGSPSGANVLTF
TRBV4-2	.	TRBJ1-4	.	TGTGCCAGCAGCCTAGGCAGCTGGGGAGAAAAACTGTTTTTT	CASSLGSWGEKLFF
TRBV5-1	.	TRBJ1-1	.	TGCGCCAGCAGCGCACGGGACGGTGAAGCTTTCTTT	CASSARDGEAFF